The 2 T cell receptor beta chains below were found in one sample sequenced in a study of technical replicates of blood from a few donors. Sequenced by immunoSEQ multiplex PCR; TCRdb stores in-frame clones only, minus some. The sample holds roughly 65,000 clones, approximately 83% seen once. Sequenced material: PBMCs. All receptors come from a human donor in good health. Some clones in this sample may be carry-over from other donors' samples.

The J gene is TRBJ2-1, the V gene TRBV6-6; the D gene is possibly TRBD2 (6 bases). Per germline, CDR1 MNHNY and CDR2 SVGAGI (reference sequence). This CDR3 is built from 15 residues. V was cut by 2 bases and J by 10 bases, with 18 bases left in between. CDR3 region: CASSYPTSVEGEQFF. In nucleotides, the CDR3 is TGTGCCAGCAGTTACCCGACTAGTGTTGAGGGCGAGCAGTTCTTC.

The V call is TRBV2, the J call TRBJ2-7; 7 bases align to TRBD2. Germline loops: CDR1 SNHLY, CDR2 FYNNEI. V lost 10 bases to trimming and J lost 2 bases; unmatched junction nucleotides: 14. There are 15 residues in the CDR3. As DNA, the CDR3 is TGTGCCACCAAAGGGGAGGGTAGCGGAACCTACGAGCAGTACTTC. It yields the protein CATKGEGSGTYEQYF.